The sequence of this TCR beta chain was determined in a study of shared clonotypes between healthy human individuals. Only in-frame clones appear in the TCRdb table, and some are missing; sequencing was by immunoSEQ multiplex PCR. The table includes roughly 2.5 million clones, around 90% detected once. CDR1 is KGHSH and CDR2 is LQKENI in the germline V gene. V trimming: 0 bases; J trimming: 7 bases; junction bases outside the gene matches: 3. The CDR3 sequence is 16 residues long. V and J are TRBV18 and TRBJ2-7, with 16 positions matching TRBD2. The TCR originated in a man aged 18 to 30 in good health. Material for sequencing was naive CD4+ T cells sorted from blood. The subset was: CD45RA+ positively selected. CDR3 DNA sequence: TGTGCCAGCTCACCACCGGGACTAGCGGGAGGGCGAGAGCAGTACTTC. Translated, it gives CASSPPGLAGGREQYF.